These 10 T cell receptor beta chains were all obtained from the same sample, sequenced in a study of blood T cell repertoires in COVID-19. The protocol was immunoSEQ multiplex PCR, while the TCRdb copy is restricted to in-frame clones and leaves out a portion. In the table there are under 400,000 clones, 65% to 90% of which are singletons. What was sequenced was PBMCs or T cells enriched from blood (not recorded which). The source of these receptors is a woman aged 40 to 50 with acute COVID-19.

The chain carries TRBV25-1 and TRBJ2-3; D is uncertain. The CDR3 is 15 amino acids. V shed 4 bases and J shed 8 bases, with 19 bases lying between them. Germline-derived CDR1 and CDR2 are MGHDK and SYGVNS. The CDR3 region is CASSANEISSGTQYF. As DNA, the CDR3 is TGTGCCAGCAGTGCGAATGAGATAAGTTCTGGTACGCAGTATTTT.

CDR3 nucleotide sequence: TGTGCCAGCAGTCCAACCCGACTAGTACCCCATATCGGTACGCAGTATTTT. Protein: CASSPTRLVPHIGTQYF. The chain couples TRBV27 to TRBJ2-3; D is possibly TRBD2 (6 bases). Germline V CDR1 and CDR2: MNHEY, SMNVEV (reference sequence). This CDR3 is built from 17 residues. Trimming shortened V by 5 bases and J by 8 bases, and 26 bases separated the two germline ends.

The chain recombines TRBV6-5 with TRBJ1-1; D gene uncertain. Between the trimmed V and J ends, which lost 8 bases and 1 base, there was a span of 17 bases. Per germline, CDR1 MNHEY and CDR2 SVGAGI. This CDR3 is 15 amino acids long. CDR3 sequence (DNA): TGTGCCAGCCGCTGGGCAGGTTTGAAGAACACTGAAGCTTTCTTT. Translated, it gives CASRWAGLKNTEAFF.

The rearrangement uses TRBV7-9 and TRBJ2-3, with 9 bases lining up with TRBD2. Germline CDR1 is SEHNR and CDR2 is FQNEAQ (reference sequence). The CDR3 extends over 18 amino acids. Trimming took 4 bases from V and 0 from J; bases not matched to a gene: 11. The CDR3 sequence is CASSSLAGAGASTDTQYF. The CDR3 DNA follows: TGTGCCAGCAGCTCCTTAGCGGGAGCGGGAGCTAGCACAGATACGCAGTATTTT. The full variable domain, with the rest looked up from reference TRBV7-9 and TRBJ2-3, is DTGVSQNPRHKITKRGQNVTFRCDPISEHNRLYWYRQTLGQGPEFLTYFQNEAQLEKSRLLSDRFSAERPKGSFSTLEIQRTEQGDSAMYLCASSSLAGAGASTDTQYFGPGTRLTVL.

This clone occurred many times. This sequence joins TRBV28 and TRBJ1-1; D unresolved. Germline V gene data show CDR1 as MDHEN and CDR2 as SYDVKM. The CDR3 consists of 13 residues. The germline V and J ends were trimmed by 7 bases and 3 bases, with 12 bases remaining between them. CDR3 amino acids: CASIGVTHTEAFF. The DNA of the CDR3 is TGTGCCAGCATCGGAGTAACGCACACTGAAGCTTTCTTT. The variable domain in full, completed from reference TRBV28 and TRBJ1-1, reads DVKVTQSSRYLVKRTGEKVFLECVQDMDHENMFWYRQDPGLGLRLIYFSYDVKMKEKGDIPEGYSVSREKKERFSLILESASTNQTSMYLCASIGVTHTEAFFGQGTRLTVV.

Only a few counts were recorded for this clone. The chain couples TRBV3-1 (or the pseudogene TRBV3-2) to TRBJ2-3; TRBD2 matches 9 bases. Unmatched junction bases numbered 5, after V lost 1 base and J lost 6 bases. Germline assignment: CDR1 LGHDT and CDR2 YNNKEL (reference sequence). CDR3 length: 15 residues. The CDR3 coding sequence is TGTGCCAGCAGCCAAGTGGGCGGGGGGGCGGATACGCAGTATTTT. Its translation: CASSQVGGGADTQYF.

This sequence joins TRBV6-2 or TRBV6-3 and TRBJ1-2; D is uncertain. Trimming removed 5 bases at V and 6 bases at J, with 13 bases between. CDR1 MNHEY and CDR2 SVGEGT come from the germline V gene. There are 13 residues in the CDR3. The CDR3 region is CASSTDTYNGYTF. CDR3 DNA sequence: TGTGCCAGCAGTACTGACACCTACAATGGCTACACCTTC.

This sequence joins TRBV5-1 and TRBJ1-2; 7 bases map to TRBD1. Germline CDR1 is SGHRS and CDR2 is YFSETQ. J lost 4 bases, V lost 3 bases, and 6 bases had no gene match. This CDR3 contains 14 residues. In DNA form, the CDR3 reads TGCGCCAGCAGCTCCGGAGACAGGGCCTATGGCTACACCTTC. Amino acids: CASSSGDRAYGYTF.

The chain uses TRBV25-1 and TRBJ2-1; TRBD1 matches at 7 bases. CDR3 length: 14 amino acids. J was trimmed by 8 bases and V by 6 bases; bases with no gene match: 10. CDR1 is MGHDK, CDR2 SYGVNS, per germline. DNA of the CDR3: TGTGCCAGCAGAAATTACCGGGACAGCCATGAGCAGTTCTTC. It yields the protein CASRNYRDSHEQFF.

This chain joins TRBV29-1 and TRBJ1-3, with TRBD1 matching over 8 bases. With 4 bases clipped from V and 4 bases from J, the junction kept 3 bases outside the gene matches. CDR1 SQVTM and CDR2 ANQGSEA come from the germline V gene. The CDR3 extends over 13 amino acids. The CDR3 coding sequence is TGCAGCGTTGCGACAGGGGTCGGAAACACCATATATTTT. Protein sequence: CSVATGVGNTIYF.